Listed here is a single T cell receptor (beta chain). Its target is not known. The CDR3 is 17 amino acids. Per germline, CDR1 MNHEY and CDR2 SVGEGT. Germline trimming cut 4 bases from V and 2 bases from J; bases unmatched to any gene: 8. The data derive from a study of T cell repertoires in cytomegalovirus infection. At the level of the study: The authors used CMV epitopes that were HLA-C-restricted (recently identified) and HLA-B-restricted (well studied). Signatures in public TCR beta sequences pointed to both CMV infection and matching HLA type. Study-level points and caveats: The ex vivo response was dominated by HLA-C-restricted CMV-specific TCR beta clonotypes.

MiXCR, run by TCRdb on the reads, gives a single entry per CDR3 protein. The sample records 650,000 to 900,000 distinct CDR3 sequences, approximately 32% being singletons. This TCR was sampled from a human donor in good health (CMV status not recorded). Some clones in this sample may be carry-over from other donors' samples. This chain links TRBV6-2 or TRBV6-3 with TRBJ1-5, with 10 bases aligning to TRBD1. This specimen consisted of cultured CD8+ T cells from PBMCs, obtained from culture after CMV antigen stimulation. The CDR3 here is CASSSSTGTGGNQPQHF. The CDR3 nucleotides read TGTGCCAGCAGTTCCTCCACCGGGACAGGGGGCAATCAGCCCCAGCATTTT.